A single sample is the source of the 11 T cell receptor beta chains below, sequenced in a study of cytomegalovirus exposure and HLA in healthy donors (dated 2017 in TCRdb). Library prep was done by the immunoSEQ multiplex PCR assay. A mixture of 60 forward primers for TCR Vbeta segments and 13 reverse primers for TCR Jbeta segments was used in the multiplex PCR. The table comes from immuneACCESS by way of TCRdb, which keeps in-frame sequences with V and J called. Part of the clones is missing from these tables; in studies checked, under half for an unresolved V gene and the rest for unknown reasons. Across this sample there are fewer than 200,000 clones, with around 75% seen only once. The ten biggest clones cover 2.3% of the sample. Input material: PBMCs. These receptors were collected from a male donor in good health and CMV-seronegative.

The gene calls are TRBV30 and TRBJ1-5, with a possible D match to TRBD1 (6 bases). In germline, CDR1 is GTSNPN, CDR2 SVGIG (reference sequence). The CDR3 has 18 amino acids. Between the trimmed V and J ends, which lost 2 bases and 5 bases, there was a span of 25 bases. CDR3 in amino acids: CAWSREQGGVRSDQPQHF. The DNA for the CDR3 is TGTGCCTGGAGTAGGGAACAGGGCGGTGTCCGAAGTGATCAGCCCCAGCATTTT. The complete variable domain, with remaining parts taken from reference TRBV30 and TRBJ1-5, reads SQTIHQWPATLVQPVGSPLSLECTVEGTSNPNLYWYRQAAGRGLQLLFYSVGIGQISSEVPQNLSASRPQDRQFILSSKKLLLSDSGFYLCAWSREQGGVRSDQPQHFGDGTRLSIL.

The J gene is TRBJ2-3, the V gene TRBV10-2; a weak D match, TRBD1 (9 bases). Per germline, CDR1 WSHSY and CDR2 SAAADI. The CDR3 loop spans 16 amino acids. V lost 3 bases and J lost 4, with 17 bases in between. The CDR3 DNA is TGCGCCAGCAGTGAACAGGGGGCGCGGGGGGCAGATACGCAGTATTTT. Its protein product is CASSEQGARGADTQYF.

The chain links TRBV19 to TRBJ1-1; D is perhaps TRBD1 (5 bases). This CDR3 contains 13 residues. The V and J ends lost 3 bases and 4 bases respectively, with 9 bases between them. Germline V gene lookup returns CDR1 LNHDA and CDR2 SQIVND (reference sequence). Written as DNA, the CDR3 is TGTGCCAGTAGTATGACAGTCTCCACTGAAGCTTTCTTT. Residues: CASSMTVSTEAFF.

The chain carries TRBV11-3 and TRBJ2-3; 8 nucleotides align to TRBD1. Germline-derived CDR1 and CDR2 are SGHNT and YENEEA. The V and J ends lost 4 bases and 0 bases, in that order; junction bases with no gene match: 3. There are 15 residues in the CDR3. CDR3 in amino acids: CASSSPGGSTDTQYF. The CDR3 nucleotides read TGTGCCAGCAGCTCCCCAGGGGGCAGCACAGATACGCAGTATTTT.

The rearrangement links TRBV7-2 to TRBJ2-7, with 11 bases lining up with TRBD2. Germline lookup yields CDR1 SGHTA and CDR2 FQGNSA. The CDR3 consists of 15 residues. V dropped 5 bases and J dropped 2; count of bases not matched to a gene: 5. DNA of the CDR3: TGTGCCAGCAGCCAGGGGACTAGCGGAACCTACGAGCAGTACTTC. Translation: CASSQGTSGTYEQYF.

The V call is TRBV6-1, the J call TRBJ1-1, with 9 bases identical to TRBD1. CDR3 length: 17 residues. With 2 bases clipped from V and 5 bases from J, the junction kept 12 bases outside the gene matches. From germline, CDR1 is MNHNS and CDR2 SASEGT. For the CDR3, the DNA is TGTGCCAGCAGTGAATCCCCGACAGGGGGATGGCGGACTGAAGCTTTCTTT. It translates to CASSESPTGGWRTEAFF.

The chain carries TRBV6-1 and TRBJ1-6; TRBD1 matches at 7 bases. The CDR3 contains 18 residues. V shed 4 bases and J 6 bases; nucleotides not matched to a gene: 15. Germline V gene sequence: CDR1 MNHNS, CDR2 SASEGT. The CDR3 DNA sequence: TGTGCCAGCAGTGTCGACAGGGCCCTCAGGGGTTCTAATTCACCCCTCCACTTT. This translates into CASSVDRALRGSNSPLHF.

The CDR3 DNA is TGTGCCATCGCCGCAGGCGCGAACACTGAAGCTTTCTTT. Protein: CAIAAGANTEAFF. The chain carries TRBV10-3 and TRBJ1-1; D not certain. Germline V gene lookup returns CDR1 ENHRY and CDR2 SYGVKD. The V and J ends lost 8 bases and 1 base respectively, with 11 bases between them. This CDR3 comprises 13 residues.

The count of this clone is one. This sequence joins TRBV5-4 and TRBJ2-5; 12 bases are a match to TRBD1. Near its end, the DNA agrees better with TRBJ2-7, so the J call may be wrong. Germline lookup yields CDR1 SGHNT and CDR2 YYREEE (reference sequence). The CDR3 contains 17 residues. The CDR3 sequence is CASSPRAGTGGRYEQYF. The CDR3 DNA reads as TGTGCCAGCAGCCCACGAGCAGGGACAGGGGGCCGATACGAGCAGTACTTC.

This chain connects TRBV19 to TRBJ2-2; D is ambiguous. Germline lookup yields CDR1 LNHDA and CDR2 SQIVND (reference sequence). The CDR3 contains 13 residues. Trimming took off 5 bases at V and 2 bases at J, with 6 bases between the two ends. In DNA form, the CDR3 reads TGTGCCAGTAGTGGTGGCAACACCGGGGAGCTGTTTTTT. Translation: CASSGGNTGELFF.

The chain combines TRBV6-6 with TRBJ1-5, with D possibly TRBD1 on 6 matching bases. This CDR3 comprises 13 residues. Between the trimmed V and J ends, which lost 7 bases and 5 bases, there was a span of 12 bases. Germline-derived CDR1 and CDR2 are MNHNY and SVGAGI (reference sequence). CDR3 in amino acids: CASTEGGHQPQHF. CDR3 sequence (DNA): TGTGCCAGCACCGAAGGGGGTCATCAGCCCCAGCATTTT.